This is a list of T cell receptor beta chains from one sample in a study of shared clonotypes between healthy human individuals. This table comes from immunoSEQ multiplex PCR, and its TCRdb copy is limited to in-frame clones, with some not included. The sample lists a few million clones, 95% occurring once. Sequenced material: naive CD4+ T cells sorted from blood. All receptors come from a young man in good health. Each CDR3 is given with its conserved first and last residue. D genes are given only for firm matches. A row's size may be missing; if present it is once, few, many or a size class.

cdr3_nt,cdr3_aa,j_call,cdr3_length,d_call,v_call,clone_size
TGCGCCAGCAGCTTGGGAGTAGCGGGGACCCAAGAGACCCAGTACTTC,CASSLGVAGTQETQYF,TRBJ2-5,16,TRBD2,TRBV5-1,-
TGTGCCAGCAGCCCGCGGGAGGGGGCCTCCCTTTATAGCAATCAGCCCCAGCATTTT,CASSPREGASLYSNQPQHF,TRBJ1-5,19,TRBD1,TRBV5-8,-
TGTGCCAGCAGTGAATTCGGTAATGAAAAACTGTTTTTT,CASSEFGNEKLFF,TRBJ1-4,13,-,TRBV25-1,-
TGTGCCAGCAGCCGACAGGGACTCCACGAGCAGTACTTC,CASSRQGLHEQYF,TRBJ2-7,13,-,TRBV2,-
TGTGCCAGCAGCTTGGCGGCCCAAGAGACCCAGTACTTC,CASSLAAQETQYF,TRBJ2-5,13,-,TRBV5-4,-
TGCGCCAGCAGCCCGCAACCTCTGGAGGAAAAACTGTTTTTT,CASSPQPLEEKLFF,TRBJ1-4,14,-,TRBV5-1,once
TGTGCCAGCAGGGCTGCCGCAGATACGCAGTATTTT,CASRAAADTQYF,TRBJ2-3,12,-,TRBV6-5,-
TGTGCCAGCAGCTTGTTAGCGGGGGGTCAGACCCAGTACTTC,CASSLLAGGQTQYF,TRBJ2-5,14,TRBD2,TRBV5-6,once
TGTGCCAGCAGTTACAAAAGTAGACAGGCGAACACTGAAGCTTTCTTT,CASSYKSRQANTEAFF,TRBJ1-1,16,-,TRBV6-6,-
TGTGCCAGCAGTCAACAGGAGACCCAGTACTTC,CASSQQETQYF,TRBJ2-5,11,-,TRBV7-9,-
TGCGCCAGCACACGTGGAGATACGCAGTATTTT,CASTRGDTQYF,TRBJ2-3,11,-,TRBV10-2,-
TGCGCCAGCAGTGGGACTAGCGGGCGGGAGGAGACCCAGTACTTC,CASSGTSGREETQYF,TRBJ2-5,15,TRBD2,TRBV10-2,-
TGCGCCAGCAGCACGGACAGGGGGCATCGGAATGAGCAGTTCTTC,CASSTDRGHRNEQFF,TRBJ2-1,15,TRBD1,TRBV5-1,-
TGCAGCCTATCCCGGACTTCGGGGCAGGAGACCCAGTACTTC,CSLSRTSGQETQYF,TRBJ2-5,14,-,TRBV29-1,-
TGTGCCAGCAGGTCCTCCGGCGGAAAGACCCAGTACTTC,CASRSSGGKTQYF,TRBJ2-5,13,-,TRBV6-5,-
TGTGCCAGCAGTGAACTAAATCAGTACTCACCCCTCCACTTT,CASSELNQYSPLHF,TRBJ1-6,14,-,TRBV25-1,-